A selection of T cell receptor beta chains follows, all from one sample in a study of T cell responses to AZD1222 COVID-19 vaccine. Some clones are missing from TCRdb's copy, which holds only in-frame ones; the method was immunoSEQ multiplex PCR. The table lists fewer than 130,000 clones, about 93% of them singletons. The material sequenced was peripheral blood, taken on day 0 of AZD1222 vaccination. Receptors originate from an adult in good health. The CDR3 runs from the conserved cysteine through the conserved F or W. D genes are given only for firm matches. Only some rows state a clone size, as once, few, many or a class for expanded clones.

>TRBV4-3|NA|TRBJ2-5|once
CASSQDWGPFSAATQYF
TGCGCCAGCAGCCAAGATTGGGGACCCTTTAGTGCGGCGACCCAGTACTTC
>TRBV5-6|NA|TRBJ2-1|NA
CASSSLDNEQFF
TGTGCCAGCAGCTCTTTAGACAATGAGCAGTTCTTC
>TRBV9|NA|TRBJ2-3|NA
CATSRTAWADTQYF
TGTGCCACCTCGCGGACCGCCTGGGCAGATACGCAGTATTTT
>TRBV12-3/TRBV12-4|TRBD1|TRBJ1-2|NA
CASSLVWGQGYTF
TGTGCCAGCAGTTTAGTCTGGGGACAGGGCTACACCTTC
>TRBV3-1/TRBV3-2|TRBD1|TRBJ2-5|NA
CASSQVSRGIFGETQYF
TGTGCCAGCAGCCAAGTGAGCAGGGGGATTTTTGGAGAGACCCAGTACTTC
>TRBV6-2/TRBV6-3|TRBD2|TRBJ2-5|medium-sized
CASSYSILAGGQETQYF
TGTGCCAGCAGTTACTCGATTCTAGCGGGGGGTCAAGAGACCCAGTACTTC
>TRBV2|NA|TRBJ1-2|NA
CASTGEGYGYTF
TGTGCCAGCACGGGGGAAGGCTATGGCTACACCTTC
>TRBV7-3|NA|TRBJ2-6|NA
CASSPSSGANVLTF
TGTGCCAGCAGCCCAAGCTCTGGGGCCAACGTCCTGACTTTC
>TRBV7-7|NA|TRBJ2-1|NA
CASSSSPRTNEQFF
TGTGCTAGCAGCTCCTCCCCCAGAACCAATGAGCAGTTCTTC
>TRBV6-4|TRBD2|TRBJ2-3|NA
CASSEAGGQRDTQYF
TGTGCCAGCAGTGAGGCGGGAGGGCAGAGAGATACGCAGTATTTT
>TRBV29-1|NA|TRBJ2-2|NA
CSVYGYTGELFF
TGCAGCGTTTACGGATACACCGGGGAGCTGTTTTTT
>TRBV18|TRBD1|TRBJ1-1|NA
CASTRQGVRMNTEAFF
TGTGCCAGCACCCGACAGGGGGTAAGGATGAACACTGAAGCTTTCTTT
>TRBV27|NA|TRBJ1-5|NA
CASSNSNQPQHF
TGTGCCAGCAGCAATAGCAATCAGCCCCAGCATTTT
>TRBV10-3|NA|TRBJ2-1|NA
CAISEGYNEQFF
TGTGCCATCAGTGAAGGATACAATGAGCAGTTCTTC
>TRBV15|NA|TRBJ1-1|NA
CATRGRGGDTEAFF
TGTGCCACCAGGGGGCGGGGAGGGGACACTGAAGCTTTCTTT
>TRBV19|TRBD1|TRBJ1-2|NA
CASSMAGGDYGYTF
TGTGCCAGTAGTATGGCAGGGGGCGACTATGGCTACACCTTC
>TRBV19|NA|TRBJ1-5|once
CASSPTHRVNQPQHF
TGTGCCAGTAGTCCGACCCACCGGGTGAATCAGCCCCAGCATTTT
>TRBV4-3|TRBD1|TRBJ2-2|NA
CASSHGEITGTGDANGELFF
TGCGCCAGCAGCCACGGAGAGATTACCGGGACAGGGGACGCGAACGGGGAGCTGTTTTTT
>TRBV19|TRBD1|TRBJ2-1|NA
CASSARGSYNEQFF
TGTGCCAGTAGTGCCAGGGGGAGCTACAATGAGCAGTTCTTC
>TRBV9|NA|TRBJ1-2|once
CASSYGTARGYTF
TGTGCCAGCAGCTATGGGACCGCTAGAGGCTACACCTTC
>TRBV24-1|NA|TRBJ2-3|NA
CATSEWGSTDTQYF
TGTGCCACCAGCGAATGGGGGAGCACAGATACGCAGTATTTT
>TRBV3-1/TRBV3-2|NA|TRBJ1-1|NA
CASSQPGVEAFF
TGTGCCAGCAGCCAACCGGGTGTCGAAGCTTTCTTT
>TRBV3-1/TRBV3-2|NA|TRBJ1-2|once
CASSPTERPHYGYTF
TGTGCCAGCAGCCCTACTGAACGTCCCCACTATGGCTACACCTTC
>TRBV10-1|TRBD1|TRBJ1-2|NA
CASSEYSRDRGVHGYTF
TGCGCCAGCAGTGAGTATTCCCGGGACAGGGGGGTCCATGGCTACACCTTC
>TRBV4-1|NA|TRBJ1-5|NA
CASSQVVTYNQPQHF
TGCGCCAGCAGCCAAGTGGTCACGTACAATCAGCCCCAGCATTTT
>TRBV27|TRBD1|TRBJ1-4|NA
CASSWDSRNEKLFF
TGTGCCAGCAGTTGGGACAGCCGAAATGAAAAACTGTTTTTT
>TRBV27|NA|TRBJ1-1|NA
CASSLGGLNTEAFF
TGTGCCAGCAGTTTAGGGGGGCTGAACACTGAAGCTTTCTTT
>TRBV3-1/TRBV3-2|TRBD1|TRBJ2-7|NA
CASSQYGDRAYEQYF
TGTGCCAGCAGCCAATATGGGGACAGGGCCTACGAGCAGTACTTC
>TRBV27|NA|TRBJ2-7|NA
CASSLYAGSYEQYF
TGTGCCAGCAGTTTATATGCAGGGTCCTACGAGCAGTACTTC
>TRBV30|TRBD1|TRBJ1-4|NA
CAWSGRQGSNEKLFF
TGTGCCTGGAGTGGGCGACAGGGGTCTAATGAAAAACTGTTTTTT
>TRBV11-2|TRBD2|TRBJ2-3|NA
CASSSRLAGTDTQYF
TGTGCCAGCAGCTCCCGACTAGCGGGCACAGATACGCAGTATTTT
>TRBV27|NA|TRBJ2-3|NA
CASSLRSTDTQYF
TGTGCCAGCAGCCTTAGGAGCACAGATACGCAGTATTTT
>TRBV28|NA|TRBJ2-7|NA
CAATRGPLAVEQYF
TGTGCCGCCACTAGGGGGCCACTAGCGGTTGAGCAGTACTTC